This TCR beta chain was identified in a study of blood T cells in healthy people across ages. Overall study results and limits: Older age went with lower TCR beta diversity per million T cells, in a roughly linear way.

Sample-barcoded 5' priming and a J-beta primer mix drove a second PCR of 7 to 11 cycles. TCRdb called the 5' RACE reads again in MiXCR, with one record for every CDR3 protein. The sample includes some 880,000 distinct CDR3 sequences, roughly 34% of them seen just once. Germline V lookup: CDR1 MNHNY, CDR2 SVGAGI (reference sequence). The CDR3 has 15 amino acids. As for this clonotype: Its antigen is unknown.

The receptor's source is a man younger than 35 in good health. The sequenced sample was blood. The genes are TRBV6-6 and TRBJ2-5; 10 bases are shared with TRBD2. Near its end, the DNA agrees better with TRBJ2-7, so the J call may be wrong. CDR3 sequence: CASSYVGLAEYEQYF. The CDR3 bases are TGTGCCAGCAGTTACGTAGGACTAGCGGAGTACGAGCAGTACTTC.